This T cell receptor beta chain was sequenced for a study of cytomegalovirus exposure and HLA in healthy donors. The table lists this clone with a count of one. Its antigen remains unidentified. CDR3 size: 17 residues. CDR1 and CDR2 from the germline V gene are LNHDA and SQIVND (reference sequence). V was pared by 0 bases and J by 2 bases, with 15 bases between. Vbeta (60) and Jbeta (13) primers were used in the PCR. Method: immunoSEQ multiplex PCR; TCRdb's copy keeps in-frame clones and lacks some. The table lists fewer than 250,000 clones, 70% to 80% of them singletons. Whole-study results and caveats: It is likely that the observed cluster of highly shared sequence variants was a sequencing artifact.

The J gene is TRBJ2-3, the V gene TRBV19; TRBD1 might be the D (5 bases). The sample consisted of PBMCs. This sequence originates from a woman younger than 45 in good health and CMV-seropositive. CDR3 loop: CASSIDSRQGHTDTQYF. The DNA of the CDR3 is TGTGCCAGTAGTATAGATTCTCGCCAGGGTCACACAGATACGCAGTATTTT.